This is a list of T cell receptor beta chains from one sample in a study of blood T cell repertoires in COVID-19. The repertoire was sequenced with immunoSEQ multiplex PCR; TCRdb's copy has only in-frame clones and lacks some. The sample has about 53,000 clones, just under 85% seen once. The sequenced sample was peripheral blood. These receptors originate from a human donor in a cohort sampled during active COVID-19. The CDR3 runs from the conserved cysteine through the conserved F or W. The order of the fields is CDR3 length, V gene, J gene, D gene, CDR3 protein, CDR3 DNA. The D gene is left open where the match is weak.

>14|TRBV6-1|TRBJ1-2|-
CASSESVREYGYTF
TGTGCCAGCAGTGAATCTGTCCGCGAGTATGGCTACACCTTC
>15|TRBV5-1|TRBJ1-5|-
CASSLVSGSNQPQHF
TGCGCCAGCAGCTTGGTTTCGGGTAGCAATCAGCCCCAGCATTTT
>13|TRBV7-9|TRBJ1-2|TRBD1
CASTGQGASGYTF
TGTGCCAGCACGGGACAGGGGGCAAGCGGCTACACCTTC
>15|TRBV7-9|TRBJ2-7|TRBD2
CASSLVGGMSYEQYF
TGTGCCAGCAGCTTAGTGGGGGGGATGTCCTACGAGCAGTACTTC
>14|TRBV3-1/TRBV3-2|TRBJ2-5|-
CASTARGKQETQYF
TGTGCCAGCACCGCACGGGGGAAGCAAGAGACCCAGTACTTC
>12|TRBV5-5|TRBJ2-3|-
CASSRKAGPGYF
TGTGCCAGCAGCCGGAAGGCGGGGCCCGGTTATTTT
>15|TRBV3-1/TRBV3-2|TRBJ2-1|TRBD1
CASSHRGQRYNEQFF
TGTGCCAGCAGCCATCGGGGACAGCGATACAATGAGCAGTTCTTC
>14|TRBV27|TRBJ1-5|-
CASSLSRVNQPQHF
TGTGCCAGCAGTTTATCTCGGGTTAATCAGCCCCAGCATTTT
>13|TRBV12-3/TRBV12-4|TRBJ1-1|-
CAIGPRGDTEAFF
TGTGCCATCGGACCGCGGGGCGACACTGAAGCTTTCTTT
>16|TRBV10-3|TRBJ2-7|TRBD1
CAISEGQGGEAYEQYF
TGTGCCATCAGCGAGGGACAGGGAGGGGAGGCCTACGAGCAGTACTTC